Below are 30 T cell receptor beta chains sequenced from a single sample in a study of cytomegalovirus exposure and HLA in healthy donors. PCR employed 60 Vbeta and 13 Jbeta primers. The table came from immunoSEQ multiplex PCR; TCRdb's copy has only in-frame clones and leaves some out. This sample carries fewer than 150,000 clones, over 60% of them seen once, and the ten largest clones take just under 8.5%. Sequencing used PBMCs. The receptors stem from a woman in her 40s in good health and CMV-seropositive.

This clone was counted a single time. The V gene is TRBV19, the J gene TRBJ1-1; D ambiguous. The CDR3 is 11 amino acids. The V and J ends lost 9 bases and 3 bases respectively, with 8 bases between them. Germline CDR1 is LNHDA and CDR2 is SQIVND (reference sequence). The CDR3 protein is CASTRYTEAFF. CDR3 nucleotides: TGTGCCAGCACCCGGTACACTGAAGCTTTCTTT. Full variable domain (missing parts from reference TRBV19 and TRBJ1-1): DGGITQSPKYLFRKEGQNVTLSCEQNLNHDAMYWYRQDPGQGLRLIYYSQIVNDFQKGDIAEGYSVSREKKESFPLTVTSAQKNPTAFYLCASTRYTEAFFGQGTRLTVV.

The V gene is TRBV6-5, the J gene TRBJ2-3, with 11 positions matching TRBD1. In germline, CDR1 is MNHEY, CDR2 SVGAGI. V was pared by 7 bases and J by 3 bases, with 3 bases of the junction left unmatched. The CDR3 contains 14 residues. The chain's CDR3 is CASNRDRGTDTQYF. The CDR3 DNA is TGTGCCAGCAACCGGGACAGGGGGACAGATACGCAGTATTTT.

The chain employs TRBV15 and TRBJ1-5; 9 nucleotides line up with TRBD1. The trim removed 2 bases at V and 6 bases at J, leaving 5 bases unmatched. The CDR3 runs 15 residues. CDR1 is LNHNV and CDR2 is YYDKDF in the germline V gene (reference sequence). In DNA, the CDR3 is TGTGCCACCAGCAGAACTGGGACAGGGACTCAGCCCCAGCATTTT. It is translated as CATSRTGTGTQPQHF.

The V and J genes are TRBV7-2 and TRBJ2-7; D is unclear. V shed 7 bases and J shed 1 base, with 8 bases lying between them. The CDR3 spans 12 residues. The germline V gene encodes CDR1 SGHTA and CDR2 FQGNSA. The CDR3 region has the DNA TGTGCCAGCACAACAAGTTCCTACGAGCAGTACTTC. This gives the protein CASTTSSYEQYF.

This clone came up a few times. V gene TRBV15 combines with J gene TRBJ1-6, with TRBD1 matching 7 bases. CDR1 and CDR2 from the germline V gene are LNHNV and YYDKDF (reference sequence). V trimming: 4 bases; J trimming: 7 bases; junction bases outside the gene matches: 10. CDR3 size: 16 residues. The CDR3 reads CATSNKRAQGNSPLHF. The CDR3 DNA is TGTGCCACCAGCAACAAAAGGGCACAGGGGAATTCACCCCTCCACTTT.

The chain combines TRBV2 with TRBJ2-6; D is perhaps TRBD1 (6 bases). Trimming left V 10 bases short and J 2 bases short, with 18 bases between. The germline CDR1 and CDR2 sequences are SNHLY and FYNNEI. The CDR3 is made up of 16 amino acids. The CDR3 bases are TGTGCCACTTCCGGGACACGCTATACTGGGGCCAACGTCCTGACTTTC. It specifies CATSGTRYTGANVLTF.

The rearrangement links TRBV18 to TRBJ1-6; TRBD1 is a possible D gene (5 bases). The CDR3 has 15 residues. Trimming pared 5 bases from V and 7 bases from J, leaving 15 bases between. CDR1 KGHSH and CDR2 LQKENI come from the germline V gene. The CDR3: CASSKGAGGNSPLHF. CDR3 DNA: TGTGCCAGCTCAAAAGGGGCCGGGGGGAATTCACCCCTCCACTTT.

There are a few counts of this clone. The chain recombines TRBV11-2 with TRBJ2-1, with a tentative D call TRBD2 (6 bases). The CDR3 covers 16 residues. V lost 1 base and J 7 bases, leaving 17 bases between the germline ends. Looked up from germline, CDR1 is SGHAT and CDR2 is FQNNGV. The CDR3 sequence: CASSLVGGRSGNEQFF. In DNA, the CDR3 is TGTGCCAGCAGCTTAGTCGGGGGACGGTCTGGGAATGAGCAGTTCTTC.

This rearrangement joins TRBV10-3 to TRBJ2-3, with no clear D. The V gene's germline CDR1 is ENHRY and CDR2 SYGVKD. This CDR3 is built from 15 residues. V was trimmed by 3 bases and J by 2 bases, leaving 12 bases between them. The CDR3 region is CAISDGQSFTDTQYF. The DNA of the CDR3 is TGTGCCATCAGTGATGGGCAGTCTTTCACAGATACGCAGTATTTT.

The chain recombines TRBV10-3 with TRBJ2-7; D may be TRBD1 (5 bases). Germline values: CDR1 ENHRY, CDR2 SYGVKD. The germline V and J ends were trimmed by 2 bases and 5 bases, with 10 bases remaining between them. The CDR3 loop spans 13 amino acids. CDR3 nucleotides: TGTGCCATCAGTGAGGGACAACGGAACGAGCAGTACTTC. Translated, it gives CAISEGQRNEQYF.

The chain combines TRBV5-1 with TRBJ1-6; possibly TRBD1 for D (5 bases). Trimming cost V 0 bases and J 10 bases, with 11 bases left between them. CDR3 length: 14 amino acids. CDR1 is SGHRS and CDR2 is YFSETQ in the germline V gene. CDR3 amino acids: CASSLGGTGSPLHF. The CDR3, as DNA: TGCGCCAGCAGCTTGGGCGGGACTGGATCACCCCTCCACTTT.

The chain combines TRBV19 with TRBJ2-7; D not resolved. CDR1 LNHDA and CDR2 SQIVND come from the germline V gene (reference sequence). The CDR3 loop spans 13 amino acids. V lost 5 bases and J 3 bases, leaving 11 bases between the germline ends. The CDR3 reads CASSPQVLYEQYF. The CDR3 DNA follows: TGTGCCAGTAGTCCCCAGGTTCTCTACGAGCAGTACTTC.

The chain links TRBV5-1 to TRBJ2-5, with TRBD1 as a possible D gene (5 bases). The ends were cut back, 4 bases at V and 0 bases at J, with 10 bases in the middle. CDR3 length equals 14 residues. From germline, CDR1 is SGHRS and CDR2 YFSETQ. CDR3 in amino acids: CASSPDRYQETQYF. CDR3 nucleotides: TGCGCCAGCAGCCCAGACAGATACCAAGAGACCCAGTACTTC.

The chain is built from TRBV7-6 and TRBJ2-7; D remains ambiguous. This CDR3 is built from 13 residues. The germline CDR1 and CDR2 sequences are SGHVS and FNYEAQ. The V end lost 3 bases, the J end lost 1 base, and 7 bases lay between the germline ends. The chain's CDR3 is CASSLASSYEQYF. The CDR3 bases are TGTGCCAGCAGCTTGGCATCATCCTACGAGCAGTACTTC.

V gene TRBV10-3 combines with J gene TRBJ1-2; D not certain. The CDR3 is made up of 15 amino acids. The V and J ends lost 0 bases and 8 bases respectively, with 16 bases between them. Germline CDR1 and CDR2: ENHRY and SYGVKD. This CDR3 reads CAISESRTEPRGYTF. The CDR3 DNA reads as TGTGCCATCAGTGAGTCTCGTACAGAACCTCGGGGCTACACCTTC.

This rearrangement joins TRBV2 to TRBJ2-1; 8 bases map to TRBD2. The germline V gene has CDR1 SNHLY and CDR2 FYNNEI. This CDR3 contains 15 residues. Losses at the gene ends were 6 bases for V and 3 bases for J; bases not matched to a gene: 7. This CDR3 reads CASSQGGGYYNEQFF. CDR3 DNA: TGTGCCAGCAGCCAGGGCGGGGGGTACTACAATGAGCAGTTCTTC.

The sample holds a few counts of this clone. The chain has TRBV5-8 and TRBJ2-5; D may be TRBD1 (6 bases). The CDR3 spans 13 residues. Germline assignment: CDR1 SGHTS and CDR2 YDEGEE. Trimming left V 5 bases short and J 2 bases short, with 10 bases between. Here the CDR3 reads CASSLGQQETQYF. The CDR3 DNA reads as TGTGCCAGCAGTCTAGGACAGCAAGAGACCCAGTACTTC.

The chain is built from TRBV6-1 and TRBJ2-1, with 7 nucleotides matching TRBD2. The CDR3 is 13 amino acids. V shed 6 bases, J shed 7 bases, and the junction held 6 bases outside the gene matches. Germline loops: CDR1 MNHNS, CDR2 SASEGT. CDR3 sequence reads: CASRTGGGNEQFF. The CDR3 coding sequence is TGTGCCAGCAGGACGGGGGGTGGTAATGAGCAGTTCTTC.

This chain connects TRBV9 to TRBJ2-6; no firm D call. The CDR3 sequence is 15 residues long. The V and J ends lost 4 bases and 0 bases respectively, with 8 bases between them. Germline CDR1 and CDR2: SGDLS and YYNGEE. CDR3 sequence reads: CASSPRYSGANVLTF. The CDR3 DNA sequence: TGTGCCAGCAGCCCCCGTTACTCTGGGGCCAACGTCCTGACTTTC.

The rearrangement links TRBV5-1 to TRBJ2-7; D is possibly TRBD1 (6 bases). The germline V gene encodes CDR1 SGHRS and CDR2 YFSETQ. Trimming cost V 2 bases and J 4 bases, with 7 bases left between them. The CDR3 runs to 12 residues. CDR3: CASSFDRYEQYF. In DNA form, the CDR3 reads TGCGCCAGCAGCTTCGACAGGTACGAGCAGTACTTC.

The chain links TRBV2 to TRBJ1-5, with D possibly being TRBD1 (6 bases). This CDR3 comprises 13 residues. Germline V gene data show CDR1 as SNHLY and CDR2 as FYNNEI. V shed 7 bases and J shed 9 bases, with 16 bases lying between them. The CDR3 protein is CASNSQGRGPQHF. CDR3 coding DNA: TGTGCCAGCAATTCACAGGGCCGGGGGCCCCAGCATTTT.

The CDR3 DNA is TGTGCTAGTGGTTTGGTACAACAGATGAACACCGGGGAGCTGTTTTTT. Translating gives CASGLVQQMNTGELFF. The chain employs TRBV12-5 and TRBJ2-2; D is uncertain. The V end was cut by 0 bases, the J end by 1 base, with 9 bases between. This CDR3 contains 16 residues. Germline-derived CDR1 and CDR2 are LGHNT and FRNRAP. The full variable domain, rest sourced from reference TRBV12-5 and TRBJ2-2, is DARVTQTPRHKVTEMGQEVTMRCQPILGHNTVFWYRQTMMQGLELLAYFRNRAPLDDSGMPKDRFSAEMPDATLATLKIQPSEPRDSAVYFCASGLVQQMNTGELFFGEGSRLTVL.

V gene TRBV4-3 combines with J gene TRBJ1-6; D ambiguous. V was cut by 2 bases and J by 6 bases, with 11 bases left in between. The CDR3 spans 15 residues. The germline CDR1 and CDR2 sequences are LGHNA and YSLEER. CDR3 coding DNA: TGCGCCAGCAGCCAACGACTGAAGATTAATTCACCCCTCCACTTT. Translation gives CASSQRLKINSPLHF.

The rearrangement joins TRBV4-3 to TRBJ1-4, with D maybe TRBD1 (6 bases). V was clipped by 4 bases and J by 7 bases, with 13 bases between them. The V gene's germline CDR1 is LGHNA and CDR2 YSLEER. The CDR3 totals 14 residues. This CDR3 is CASSREGGAEKLFF. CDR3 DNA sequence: TGCGCCAGCAGCCGGGAGGGGGGTGCTGAAAAACTGTTTTTT.

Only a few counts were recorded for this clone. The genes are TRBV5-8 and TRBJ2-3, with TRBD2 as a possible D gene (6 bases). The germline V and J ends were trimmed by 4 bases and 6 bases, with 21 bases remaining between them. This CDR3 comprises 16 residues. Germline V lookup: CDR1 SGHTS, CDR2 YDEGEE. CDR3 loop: CASSPAGPGGSDTQYF. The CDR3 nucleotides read TGTGCCAGCAGCCCGGCCGGGCCCGGGGGTTCGGATACGCAGTATTTT.

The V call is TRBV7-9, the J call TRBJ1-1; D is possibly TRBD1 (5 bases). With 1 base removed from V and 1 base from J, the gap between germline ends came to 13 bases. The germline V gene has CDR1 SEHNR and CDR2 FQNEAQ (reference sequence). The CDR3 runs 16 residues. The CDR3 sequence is CASSLEAGASNTEAFF. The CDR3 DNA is TGTGCCAGCAGCTTAGAGGCTGGGGCATCGAACACTGAAGCTTTCTTT. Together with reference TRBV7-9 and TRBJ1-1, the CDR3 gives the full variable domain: DTGVSQNPRHKITKRGQNVTFRCDPISEHNRLYWYRQTLGQGPEFLTYFQNEAQLEKSRLLSDRFSAERPKGSFSTLEIQRTEQGDSAMYLCASSLEAGASNTEAFFGQGTRLTVV.

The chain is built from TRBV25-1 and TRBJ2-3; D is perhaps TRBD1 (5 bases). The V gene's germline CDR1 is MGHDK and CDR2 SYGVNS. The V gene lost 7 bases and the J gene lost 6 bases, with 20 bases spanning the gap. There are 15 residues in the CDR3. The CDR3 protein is CASKPSDPNRDTQYF. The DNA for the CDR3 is TGTGCCAGCAAACCGTCCGACCCGAACAGGGATACGCAGTATTTT. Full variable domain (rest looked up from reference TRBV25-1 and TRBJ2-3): EADIYQTPRYLVIGTGKKITLECSQTMGHDKMYWYQQDPGMELHLIHYSYGVNSTEKGDLSSESTVSRIRTEHFPLTLESARPSHTSQYLCASKPSDPNRDTQYFGPGTRLTVL.

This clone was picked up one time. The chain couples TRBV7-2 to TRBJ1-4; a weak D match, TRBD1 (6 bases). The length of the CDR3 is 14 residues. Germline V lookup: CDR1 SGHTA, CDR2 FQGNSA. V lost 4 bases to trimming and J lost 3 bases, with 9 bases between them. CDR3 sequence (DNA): TGTGCCAGCAGCTCAGGGGTATCTAATGAAAAACTGTTTTTT. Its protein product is CASSSGVSNEKLFF.

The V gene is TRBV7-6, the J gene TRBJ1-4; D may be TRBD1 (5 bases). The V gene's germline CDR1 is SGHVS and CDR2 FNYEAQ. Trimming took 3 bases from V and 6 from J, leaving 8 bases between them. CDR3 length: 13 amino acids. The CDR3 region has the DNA TGTGCCAGCAGCTTGTTAGGGGATGAAAAACTGTTTTTT. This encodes CASSLLGDEKLFF.

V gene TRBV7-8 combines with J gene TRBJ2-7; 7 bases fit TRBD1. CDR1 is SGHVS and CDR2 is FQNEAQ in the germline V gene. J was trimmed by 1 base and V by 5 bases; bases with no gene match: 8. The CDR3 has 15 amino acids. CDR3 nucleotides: TGTGCCAGCAGCCTCGGGACAGCCTTTTCCTACGAGCAGTACTTC. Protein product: CASSLGTAFSYEQYF.